Listed below are T cell receptor beta chains from one sample, sequenced in a study of early T cells in non-severe SARS-CoV-2 infection. TCRdb recomputed calls from the 5' RACE reads with MiXCR, one row per CDR3 protein. The sample has tens of thousands of distinct CDR3 sequences, roughly 13% seen once. Sequenced input: whole blood. The receptor source for this set is an adult who was a healthcare worker with PCR-confirmed SARS-CoV-2 infection or an uninfected control (not recorded which). CDR3s include the opening cysteine and the closing phenylalanine or tryptophan. The order of the fields is clone size, D gene, V gene, J gene, CDR3 DNA, CDR3 protein. A D gene is named only where the DNA matches it firmly. Not all rows give a size; the values are once, few, many and, for expanded clones, a class.

many	-	TRBV3-1	TRBJ1-2	TGTGCCAGCAGCCAAGTGACCAGGGGCGACGGCTACACCTTC	CASSQVTRGDGYTF
many	TRBD1	TRBV5-4	TRBJ2-5	TGTGCCAGCAGCCGACAGGGGGCACAAGAGACCCAGTACTTC	CASSRQGAQETQYF
few	-	TRBV29-1	TRBJ2-1	TGCAGCGTTCTACGCTACAATGAGCAGTTCTTC	CSVLRYNEQFF
-	TRBD1	TRBV28	TRBJ2-1	TGTGCCAGCAGTTCTGGACAGGGGGAGGATGAGCAGTTCTTC	CASSSGQGEDEQFF
few	-	TRBV5-1	TRBJ1-1	TGCGCCAGCAAATCCGACGCGGGGGCGAACACTGAAGCTTTCTTT	CASKSDAGANTEAFF
many	TRBD2	TRBV12-3/TRBV12-4	TRBJ2-3	TGTGCCAGCAGTGCCACTAGCGGGGGTTGGACAGATACGCAGTATTTT	CASSATSGGWTDTQYF
many	-	TRBV14	TRBJ2-1	TGTGCCAGCAGCCACCAACCGAGGAATGAGCAGTTCTTC	CASSHQPRNEQFF
many	TRBD1	TRBV7-2	TRBJ2-7	TGTGCCAGCAGCTTTAAAGGGGGCAACGAGCAGTACTTC	CASSFKGGNEQYF
-	TRBD1	TRBV6-1	TRBJ2-1	TGTGCCAGTAAAGCCAACAGGGGGCTGAGCAATGAGCAGTTCTTC	CASKANRGLSNEQFF
-	TRBD2	TRBV20-1	TRBJ2-1	TGCAGTGCTAGAGATGGCGGGAGCCCATACAATGAGCAGTTCTTC	CSARDGGSPYNEQFF
many	-	TRBV28	TRBJ2-7	TGTGCCAGCAGTTTACCTTTAGGGACGACCTACGAGCAGTACTTC	CASSLPLGTTYEQYF
-	-	TRBV11-2	TRBJ2-2	TGTGCCAGCGCTTCACCGAGGATCGGGACCGGGGAGCTGTTTTTT	CASASPRIGTGELFF
-	-	TRBV7-2	TRBJ1-3	TGTGCCAGCAGCCCGCACATGAGCTCTGGAAACACCATATATTTT	CASSPHMSSGNTIYF
medium-sized	TRBD2	TRBV7-9	TRBJ2-5	TGTGCCAGCAGCTCCAGACTAGCGGGAGAGACCCAGTACTTC	CASSSRLAGETQYF
few	-	TRBV2	TRBJ1-4	TGTGCCAGCAGTGGTGGGACGTATGAAAAACTGTTTTTT	CASSGGTYEKLFF
-	TRBD2	TRBV15	TRBJ2-5	TGTGCCACCAGCAGGGCGGGAGAAGAGACCCAGTACTTC	CATSRAGEETQYF
-	TRBD2	TRBV7-6	TRBJ2-1	TGTGCCAGCAGGATAGCGGGGGGGCCGAGGAATGAGCAGTTCTTC	CASRIAGGPRNEQFF
few	-	TRBV5-1	TRBJ2-1	TGCGCCAGCAGCCCAGGGGGGAGCTCCTACAATGAGCAGTTCTTC	CASSPGGSSYNEQFF
-	-	TRBV19	TRBJ2-3	TGTGCCAGTGGGCAGGATCACACAGATACGCAGTATTTT	CASGQDHTDTQYF
-	TRBD1	TRBV11-2	TRBJ1-5	TGTGCCAGCAGCCACCGACAGGGGATTCAACAGCCCCAGCATTTT	CASSHRQGIQQPQHF
many	-	TRBV28	TRBJ1-5	TGTGCCAGCAGTTTGAGGAACCGTAGAACTCAGCCCCAGCATTTT	CASSLRNRRTQPQHF
many	-	TRBV3-1	TRBJ2-3	TGTGCCAGCAGCCAAGATCTCTCAGATACGCAGTATTTT	CASSQDLSDTQYF
many	-	TRBV20-1	TRBJ2-1	TGCAGTGCTATCTACAATGAGCAGTTCTTC	CSAIYNEQFF
many	TRBD2	TRBV20-1	TRBJ2-3	TGCAGTGCTAGAACAAGAGGGGCGGGAGGGACAGATACGCAGTATTTT	CSARTRGAGGTDTQYF
few	TRBD1	TRBV19	TRBJ2-2	TGTGCCAGTAGTATTACAGGGGTCGGGGAGCTGTTTTTT	CASSITGVGELFF
few	-	TRBV7-2	TRBJ1-1	TGTGCCAGCAGCTTAGCGCAGGAGATGAACACTGAAGCTTTCTTT	CASSLAQEMNTEAFF
-	-	TRBV29-1	TRBJ1-1	TGCAGCGTTTGTAGAGAGTTGAACACTGAAGCTTTCTTT	CSVCRELNTEAFF
-	-	TRBV9	TRBJ1-6	TGTGCCAGCAGCGTCCGACGGAATAGCTCCTATAATTCACCCCTCCACTTT	CASSVRRNSSYNSPLHF
-	-	TRBV3-1	TRBJ2-3	TGTGCCAGCAGCCACCCGACAGGAGAGGCAGATACGCAGTATTTT	CASSHPTGEADTQYF
many	-	TRBV29-1	TRBJ2-5	TGCAGCGTTGAAGCGGGACCTCAAGAGACCCAGTACTTC	CSVEAGPQETQYF
-	-	TRBV9	TRBJ2-3	TGTGCCAGCAGCGTAGTGTGGGGCCCCACAGATACGCAGTATTTT	CASSVVWGPTDTQYF
-	-	TRBV10-3	TRBJ1-2	TGTGCCATCAGTGAGGGAGTAGGGAGCGGCTACACCTTC	CAISEGVGSGYTF
few	-	TRBV2	TRBJ2-7	TGTGCCACAAGAACGACCTACGAGCAGTACTTC	CATRTTYEQYF
-	-	TRBV4-1	TRBJ2-2	TGCGCCAGCAGCCAAGATGAGCTCCCCGGGGAGCTGTTTTTT	CASSQDELPGELFF
many	TRBD2	TRBV20-1	TRBJ2-3	TGCAGTGCTAGATGGGTGGCTAGCGGGAGGGTCACAGATACGCAGTATTTT	CSARWVASGRVTDTQYF
few	-	TRBV9	TRBJ1-6	TGTGCCAGCAGCAATGGGGGAGTATATAATTCACCCCTCCACTTT	CASSNGGVYNSPLHF
many	-	TRBV12-3/TRBV12-4	TRBJ1-5	TGTGCCAGCACCAACCGGGGTAGGAGCAATCAGCCCCAGCATTTT	CASTNRGRSNQPQHF
few	-	TRBV30	TRBJ2-7	TGTGCCTGGGGACAGCCGGGACTAACATTCTACGAGCAGTACTTC	CAWGQPGLTFYEQYF
-	TRBD2	TRBV20-1	TRBJ2-7	TGCAGTGCCATAAACGCCCGACTAGCGGGGGGGAGCTACGAGCAGTACTTC	CSAINARLAGGSYEQYF
few	-	TRBV6-1	TRBJ2-2	TGTGCCAGCAGTGAAACGATCAGGGACACCGGGGAGCTGTTTTTT	CASSETIRDTGELFF
-	-	TRBV6-5	TRBJ2-5	TGTGCCAGCATTGGGGCGGACCAAGAGACCCAGTACTTC	CASIGADQETQYF
-	-	TRBV5-6	TRBJ1-2	TGTGCCAGCAGCTTGTCCGGTGGCTACACCTTC	CASSLSGGYTF
many	-	TRBV5-4	TRBJ2-7	TGTGCCAGCAGCCTACTTGGGTTTGACGAGCAGTACTTC	CASSLLGFDEQYF
few	TRBD1	TRBV2	TRBJ2-1	TGTGCCAGTAGTGGGACAGGGAGGGCCTATGAGCAGTTCTTC	CASSGTGRAYEQFF
-	-	TRBV2	TRBJ2-5	TGTGCCAGCAGTGTTCTTGGCAGCCCCCAAGAGACCCAGTACTTC	CASSVLGSPQETQYF
-	-	TRBV6-1	TRBJ2-3	TGTGCCAGCAGTGATTCCATCACAGATACGCAGTATTTT	CASSDSITDTQYF
many	TRBD1	TRBV14	TRBJ1-6	TGTGCCAGCAGCCTGGAGGCAGGGGGATATTCACCCCTCCACTTT	CASSLEAGGYSPLHF
few	TRBD2	TRBV29-1	TRBJ2-1	TGCAGCGTTGAAGTTCCCGGGACTATGCAGTTCTTC	CSVEVPGTMQFF
-	TRBD2	TRBV2	TRBJ2-3	TGTGCCAGCAGCCAACTAGCGGGGTATACGCAGTATTTT	CASSQLAGYTQYF
few	-	TRBV29-1	TRBJ1-1	TGCAGCGTTGTTAACTCCCTGTTCACTGAAGCTTTCTTT	CSVVNSLFTEAFF
many	-	TRBV2	TRBJ1-5	TGTGCCAGCAGTGAGCAAGGGGTTGGCAATCAGCCCCAGCATTTT	CASSEQGVGNQPQHF
-	TRBD2	TRBV5-4	TRBJ2-7	TGTGCCAGCAGCTCCGGGCAGCGGGGTACCTACGAGCAGTACTTC	CASSSGQRGTYEQYF
few	TRBD2	TRBV3-1	TRBJ2-7	TGTGCCAGCAGCCATAGCGGGGGGGCCTACGAGCAGTACTTC	CASSHSGGAYEQYF
many	-	TRBV7-3	TRBJ1-3	TGTGCCAGCGCGGGTTCTCGTGGAAACACCATATATTTT	CASAGSRGNTIYF
many	-	TRBV7-9	TRBJ2-2	TGTGCCAGCACCCCGAAGACGGAGGAGAACACCGGGGAGCTGTTTTTT	CASTPKTEENTGELFF
few	-	TRBV11-2	TRBJ2-3	TGTGCCAGCAGCTACAGTAGAGATACGCAGTATTTT	CASSYSRDTQYF
few	-	TRBV29-1	TRBJ2-7	TGCAGCGTTGAGGGGATCGGCTACGAGCAGTACTTC	CSVEGIGYEQYF
-	-	TRBV29-1	TRBJ2-3	TGCAGCGTGGGACCCCAGCATAGAGATACGCAGTATTTT	CSVGPQHRDTQYF